The present T cell receptor (beta chain) was sequenced within a study of blood T cell repertoires in COVID-19. Repertoires were generated with immunoSEQ multiplex PCR, while TCRdb's copy carries only in-frame clones and drops some. Of roughly 99,000 clones listed, 81% were seen once; the top ten hold roughly 10%. Trimming took off 0 bases at V and 1 base at J, with 9 bases between the two ends. The CDR3 length is 15 residues. CDR1 and CDR2 from the germline V gene are MGHRA and YSYEKL. The TCR was taken from a woman aged 80 or over with acute or convalescent COVID-19. Material: peripheral blood. This chain joins TRBV4-1 and TRBJ1-2; weak D call: TRBD1 (5 bases). The CDR3 protein is CASSQDYGHNYGYTF. CDR3 DNA: TGCGCCAGCAGCCAAGATTACGGACATAACTATGGCTACACCTTC.